The clone carrying this T cell receptor beta chain was seen only once. This entry belongs to a study of technical replicates of blood from a handful of donors. The CDR3 is made up of 16 amino acids. V was clipped by 0 bases and J by 5 bases, with 13 bases between them. Germline V lookup: CDR1 MNHNY, CDR2 SVGAGI (reference sequence). The assay was immunoSEQ multiplex PCR, and TCRdb's table has in-frame clones only and misses some. Among 55,000 to 70,000 clones, 85% to 90% were seen once, and the ten largest hold around 4.9%. This TCR came from a human donor in good health. Some clones in this sample may be carry-over from other donors' samples. The V call is TRBV6-6, the J call TRBJ2-2; D gene uncertain. Sequencing was carried out using PBMCs. CDR3 loop: CASSYSAVSRTGELFF. The CDR3 DNA sequence: TGTGCCAGCAGTTACTCGGCGGTCTCCCGGACCGGGGAGCTGTTTTTT.